This is a list of T cell receptor beta chains from one sample in a study of blood T cell repertoires in COVID-19. Some clones are missing from TCRdb's copy, which holds only in-frame ones; the method was immunoSEQ multiplex PCR. The sample carries some 120,000 clones, roughly 86% recorded once. The sequenced sample was peripheral blood. These receptors all stem from a man aged 35 to 55 with acute or convalescent COVID-19. Each CDR3 is given with its conserved first and last residue. The order of the fields is D gene, J gene, V gene, clone size, CDR3 DNA, CDR3 protein. The D gene is left open where the match is weak. Clone size is stated in some rows and not others, as once, few, many or a class when expanded.

d_call: TRBD1
j_call: TRBJ1-6
v_call: TRBV14
clone_size: -
cdr3_nt: TGTGCCAGCAGCCAAGACGGAGGGGACAGGAGGAGCTCCTATAATTCACCCCTCCACTTT
cdr3_aa: CASSQDGGDRRSSYNSPLHF

d_call: -
j_call: TRBJ2-1
v_call: TRBV7-6
clone_size: -
cdr3_nt: TGTGCCAGCAGCTTAGTTGCGGGCGTCGGGGGCAATGAGCAGTTCTTC
cdr3_aa: CASSLVAGVGGNEQFF

d_call: -
j_call: TRBJ2-1
v_call: TRBV7-9
clone_size: -
cdr3_nt: TGTGCCAGCAGCGGGCCAATGAGGGCCAATGAGCAGTTCTTC
cdr3_aa: CASSGPMRANEQFF

d_call: TRBD1
j_call: TRBJ1-1
v_call: TRBV5-5
clone_size: -
cdr3_nt: TGTGCCAGCATCGGGACAGGGAACACTGAAGCTTTCTTT
cdr3_aa: CASIGTGNTEAFF

d_call: -
j_call: TRBJ2-2
v_call: TRBV6-5
clone_size: -
cdr3_nt: TGTGCCAGCAGTTTCCGACATAACACCGGGGAGCTGTTTTTT
cdr3_aa: CASSFRHNTGELFF

d_call: -
j_call: TRBJ1-4
v_call: TRBV30
clone_size: -
cdr3_nt: TGTGCCTGGAGTGTACAAGCAGCGGAAAAACTGTTTTTT
cdr3_aa: CAWSVQAAEKLFF

d_call: -
j_call: TRBJ1-2
v_call: TRBV5-6
clone_size: once
cdr3_nt: TGTGCCAGCAGCTTTACAGGAACCAGTAACTATGGCTACACCTTC
cdr3_aa: CASSFTGTSNYGYTF

d_call: -
j_call: TRBJ1-5
v_call: TRBV19
clone_size: -
cdr3_nt: TGTGCCAGTAGTATGGGGAGGGATGATCAGCCCCAGCATTTT
cdr3_aa: CASSMGRDDQPQHF

d_call: -
j_call: TRBJ2-1
v_call: TRBV12-3/TRBV12-4
clone_size: -
cdr3_nt: TGTGCCAGCATTTGGGGGGGCGGTAATGAGCAGTTCTTC
cdr3_aa: CASIWGGGNEQFF

d_call: TRBD2
j_call: TRBJ2-1
v_call: TRBV5-4
clone_size: -
cdr3_nt: TGTGCCAGCAGCTTGGGACTAGCGGGAGATGAGCAGTTCTTC
cdr3_aa: CASSLGLAGDEQFF

d_call: TRBD2
j_call: TRBJ2-5
v_call: TRBV5-5
clone_size: -
cdr3_nt: TGTGCCAGCAGCTTGCGGCCTAGCGGGGGGAACCAAGAGACCCAGTACTTC
cdr3_aa: CASSLRPSGGNQETQYF

d_call: -
j_call: TRBJ1-1
v_call: TRBV4-3
clone_size: -
cdr3_nt: TGCGCCAGCAGCCAAGAACGACAGAACACTGAAGCTTTCTTT
cdr3_aa: CASSQERQNTEAFF

d_call: TRBD2
j_call: TRBJ2-1
v_call: TRBV19
clone_size: -
cdr3_nt: TGTGCCAGTAGTAGCCCCCGGGACCCCCCACTAGCGGGGGCCTACAATGAGCAGTTCTTC
cdr3_aa: CASSSPRDPPLAGAYNEQFF

d_call: -
j_call: TRBJ2-2
v_call: TRBV14
clone_size: -
cdr3_nt: TGTGCCAGCAGCCGACCGGGACTCGCGTCCCCCGGGGAGCTGTTTTTT
cdr3_aa: CASSRPGLASPGELFF

d_call: TRBD1
j_call: TRBJ2-2
v_call: TRBV11-2
clone_size: -
cdr3_nt: TGTGCCAGCAGCCCGAGGACAGGGTGGTCCGGGGAGCTGTTTTTT
cdr3_aa: CASSPRTGWSGELFF

d_call: -
j_call: TRBJ1-6
v_call: TRBV3-1/TRBV3-2
clone_size: -
cdr3_nt: TGTGCCAGCAGCCAAGACCCGGGTAGGAATTCACCCCTCCACTTT
cdr3_aa: CASSQDPGRNSPLHF

d_call: -
j_call: TRBJ2-5
v_call: TRBV6-5
clone_size: once
cdr3_nt: TGTGCCAGCAGGTTAGCGGCGATGTCCCAAGAGACCCAGTACTTC
cdr3_aa: CASRLAAMSQETQYF

d_call: -
j_call: TRBJ1-2
v_call: TRBV4-2
clone_size: -
cdr3_nt: TGTGCCAGCAGCCAAGACGCATCGTCGGGCTATGGCTACACCTTC
cdr3_aa: CASSQDASSGYGYTF

d_call: TRBD1
j_call: TRBJ1-1
v_call: TRBV29-1
clone_size: -
cdr3_nt: TGCAGCGTGACAGGGGTGGGCACTGAAGCTTTCTTT
cdr3_aa: CSVTGVGTEAFF

d_call: TRBD1
j_call: TRBJ2-3
v_call: TRBV10-3
clone_size: -
cdr3_nt: TGTGCCATCAGTGAGTTACAGGGGTCAGATACGCAGTATTTT
cdr3_aa: CAISELQGSDTQYF

d_call: TRBD1
j_call: TRBJ1-1
v_call: TRBV18
clone_size: -
cdr3_nt: TGTGCCAGCTCACCGGAGACAGGGAAAGAAGCTTTCTTT
cdr3_aa: CASSPETGKEAFF

d_call: -
j_call: TRBJ1-1
v_call: TRBV19
clone_size: once
cdr3_nt: TGTGCCAGTAGTATCACAGTGAACACTGAAGCTTTCTTT
cdr3_aa: CASSITVNTEAFF

d_call: -
j_call: TRBJ2-2
v_call: TRBV20-1
clone_size: -
cdr3_nt: TGCAGTGCTAGTCCGACACGGAGCGGTGGCACCGGGGAGCTGTTTTTT
cdr3_aa: CSASPTRSGGTGELFF

d_call: -
j_call: TRBJ1-6
v_call: TRBV3-1/TRBV3-2
clone_size: -
cdr3_nt: TGTGCCAGCAGCCCTCATACCGACAGGTTTAGCTCCTATAATTCACCCCTCCACTTT
cdr3_aa: CASSPHTDRFSSYNSPLHF

d_call: TRBD1
j_call: TRBJ2-2
v_call: TRBV27
clone_size: once
cdr3_nt: TGTGCCAGCAGCCCCAATCCCGGGACAGTCCCCGGGGAGCTGTTTTTT
cdr3_aa: CASSPNPGTVPGELFF

d_call: -
j_call: TRBJ2-7
v_call: TRBV9
clone_size: -
cdr3_nt: TGTGCCAGCAGCGTAGGGGGACTCTCGGACGAGCAGTACTTC
cdr3_aa: CASSVGGLSDEQYF

d_call: -
j_call: TRBJ1-1
v_call: TRBV6-2/TRBV6-3
clone_size: -
cdr3_nt: TGTGCCAGCAGTTACCGAGACACTTACACTGAAGCTTTCTTT
cdr3_aa: CASSYRDTYTEAFF

d_call: -
j_call: TRBJ1-3
v_call: TRBV7-2
clone_size: -
cdr3_nt: TGTGCCAGCAGCTACGGTCCAGGGGACTCTGGAAACACCATATATTTT
cdr3_aa: CASSYGPGDSGNTIYF

d_call: -
j_call: TRBJ1-1
v_call: TRBV29-1
clone_size: -
cdr3_nt: TGCAGCGTTGCGGTTAGCATGAACACTGAAGCTTTCTTT
cdr3_aa: CSVAVSMNTEAFF

d_call: -
j_call: TRBJ1-5
v_call: TRBV15
clone_size: -
cdr3_nt: TGTGCCACCAGCAGAGAGTATGGCAGGAAAGATCAGCCCCAGCATTTT
cdr3_aa: CATSREYGRKDQPQHF

d_call: -
j_call: TRBJ1-3
v_call: TRBV29-1
clone_size: -
cdr3_nt: TGCAGCGTTGTAGGGGGTGGAAACACCATATATTTT
cdr3_aa: CSVVGGGNTIYF

d_call: -
j_call: TRBJ1-3
v_call: TRBV12-5
clone_size: -
cdr3_nt: TGTGCTAGTGGTTTGTCAGGGGCCGGAAACACCATATATTTT
cdr3_aa: CASGLSGAGNTIYF

d_call: -
j_call: TRBJ1-2
v_call: TRBV7-8
clone_size: -
cdr3_nt: TGTGCCAGCAGCTTAGTTTCGGACTATGGCTACACCTTC
cdr3_aa: CASSLVSDYGYTF

d_call: -
j_call: TRBJ2-3
v_call: TRBV5-5
clone_size: -
cdr3_nt: TGTGCCAGCAGCACCTCAGTAAGCACAGATACGCAGTATTTT
cdr3_aa: CASSTSVSTDTQYF

d_call: TRBD2
j_call: TRBJ2-3
v_call: TRBV5-1
clone_size: -
cdr3_nt: TGCGCCAGCAGCTCTAGCGGGGGGAGAGATACGCAGTATTTT
cdr3_aa: CASSSSGGRDTQYF

d_call: TRBD2
j_call: TRBJ2-3
v_call: TRBV5-1
clone_size: few
cdr3_nt: TGCGCCAGCAGCTCCGCACTAGCGGGGGCCCGGGATACGCAGTATTTT
cdr3_aa: CASSSALAGARDTQYF

d_call: -
j_call: TRBJ1-1
v_call: TRBV5-1
clone_size: -
cdr3_nt: TGCGCCAGCAGCTTGGGGGGAGATGTACCTGAAGCTTTCTTT
cdr3_aa: CASSLGGDVPEAFF

d_call: -
j_call: TRBJ1-4
v_call: TRBV7-9
clone_size: -
cdr3_nt: TGTGCCAGTTCCCCAGGGTGGGGATATAATGATGAAAAACTGTTTTTT
cdr3_aa: CASSPGWGYNDEKLFF

d_call: -
j_call: TRBJ2-7
v_call: TRBV9
clone_size: -
cdr3_nt: TGTGCCAGCAGCCTAACTCCGGGGAGCGAGCAGTACTTC
cdr3_aa: CASSLTPGSEQYF

d_call: -
j_call: TRBJ1-2
v_call: TRBV6-5
clone_size: -
cdr3_nt: TGTGCCAGCAGCCCGGGGGATTATGGCTACACCTTC
cdr3_aa: CASSPGDYGYTF

d_call: TRBD1
j_call: TRBJ2-5
v_call: TRBV6-5
clone_size: -
cdr3_nt: TGTGCCAGCGGCTCCGACAGGGTCGGGGAGACCCAGTACTTC
cdr3_aa: CASGSDRVGETQYF

d_call: -
j_call: TRBJ1-6
v_call: TRBV9
clone_size: -
cdr3_nt: TGTGCCAGCAGCGTAGGGGTTCGGGACTCAGCGAGCTCCTATAATTCACCCCTCCACTTT
cdr3_aa: CASSVGVRDSASSYNSPLHF

d_call: -
j_call: TRBJ2-3
v_call: TRBV6-1
clone_size: -
cdr3_nt: TGTGCCAGCAGTGAAACGAGTTTCGATACGCAGTATTTT
cdr3_aa: CASSETSFDTQYF

d_call: TRBD2
j_call: TRBJ2-5
v_call: TRBV5-4
clone_size: few
cdr3_nt: TGTGCCAGCAGCTTTGGGGCGGGAGGGATCGGGAATCAAGAGACCCAGTACTTC
cdr3_aa: CASSFGAGGIGNQETQYF

d_call: TRBD1
j_call: TRBJ1-1
v_call: TRBV29-1
clone_size: -
cdr3_nt: TGCAGCGGCACAGGGACAGCAATGAACACTGAAGCTTTCTTT
cdr3_aa: CSGTGTAMNTEAFF

d_call: -
j_call: TRBJ2-5
v_call: TRBV19
clone_size: -
cdr3_nt: TGTGCCAGTAGTATAGATGGGGGGGAGACCCAGTACTTC
cdr3_aa: CASSIDGGETQYF

d_call: TRBD1
j_call: TRBJ1-4
v_call: TRBV19
clone_size: -
cdr3_nt: TGTGCCAGTAGTCCCCGCGGGACAGGGGAAAAACTGTTTTTT
cdr3_aa: CASSPRGTGEKLFF

d_call: TRBD1
j_call: TRBJ2-7
v_call: TRBV6-5
clone_size: -
cdr3_nt: TGTGCCAGCAGCGTGACAGGGGTCATCTACGAGCAGTACTTC
cdr3_aa: CASSVTGVIYEQYF

d_call: -
j_call: TRBJ1-2
v_call: TRBV30
clone_size: -
cdr3_nt: TGTGCCTGGAGTCCTAGACAGTCGGGCTACACCTTC
cdr3_aa: CAWSPRQSGYTF

d_call: TRBD1
j_call: TRBJ2-1
v_call: TRBV5-1
clone_size: -
cdr3_nt: TGCGCCAGCAGCTTCTACAGGGGTGGTGAGCAGTTCTTC
cdr3_aa: CASSFYRGGEQFF

d_call: -
j_call: TRBJ1-4
v_call: TRBV19
clone_size: -
cdr3_nt: TGTGCCAGTAGTACCTCCATCTCGGCTAATGAAAAACTGTTTTTT
cdr3_aa: CASSTSISANEKLFF

d_call: TRBD2
j_call: TRBJ2-5
v_call: TRBV14
clone_size: -
cdr3_nt: TGTGCCAGCAGCCAAGCGACTAGCGGGTTTGCAAAGACCCAGTACTTC
cdr3_aa: CASSQATSGFAKTQYF

d_call: TRBD1
j_call: TRBJ2-2
v_call: TRBV18
clone_size: once
cdr3_nt: TGTGCCAGCTCACCAGTAACAGGGGAGAACACCGGGGAGCTGTTTTTT
cdr3_aa: CASSPVTGENTGELFF

d_call: TRBD1
j_call: TRBJ1-4
v_call: TRBV7-9
clone_size: -
cdr3_nt: TGTGCCAGCAGCTTACAGGGGGTGAATGAAAAACTGTTTTTT
cdr3_aa: CASSLQGVNEKLFF

d_call: -
j_call: TRBJ1-1
v_call: TRBV5-1
clone_size: -
cdr3_nt: TGCGCCAGTCTCGAGGTAGGAATAACTGAAGCTTTCTTT
cdr3_aa: CASLEVGITEAFF